Listed here are 2 T cell receptor beta chains from one sample, sequenced in a study of early T cells in non-severe SARS-CoV-2 infection. TCRdb processed the 5' RACE reads anew with MiXCR; each CDR3 protein has one entry. This table holds about 81,000 distinct CDR3 sequences, 5% to 7% found once. The sequencing sample was made of whole blood. All receptors come from an adult who was a healthcare worker with PCR-confirmed SARS-CoV-2 infection or an uninfected control (not recorded which).

This clonotype was picked up many times. The chain is built from TRBV7-9 and TRBJ2-5, with D perhaps TRBD1 or TRBD2 (5 bases each). V lost 5 bases to trimming and J lost 5 bases, with 18 bases between them. Looked up from germline, CDR1 is SEHNR and CDR2 is FQNEAQ (reference sequence). CDR3 length: 15 amino acids. The CDR3 DNA reads as TGTGCCAGCAGCGACACCGGGACCGCGAGGGAGACCCAGTACTTC. It yields the protein CASSDTGTARETQYF.

This clonotype was seen ten or more times. This chain connects TRBV10-2 to TRBJ2-3; D unresolved. This CDR3 is built from 16 residues. Trimming pared 3 bases from V and 0 bases from J, leaving 13 bases between. From germline, CDR1 is WSHSY and CDR2 SAAADI. Here the CDR3 DNA reads TGCGCCAGCAGTGAAATCCTCCCCCGCAGCACAGATACGCAGTATTTT. Its translation: CASSEILPRSTDTQYF.